The clone carrying this TCR beta chain was seen repeatedly, ten times or more. Its antigen is not known. The data belong to a study of T-cell reconstitution after alpha-beta-depleted transplantation in children. Study-wide findings and caveats: Elevated TCRbeta diversity at day 60 was traced, in some patients, to surviving recipient T cells and thymic progenitors. Once a year had passed after transplant, T-cell counts and diversity came mostly from newly produced T cells. Reportedly, alpha-beta T cells present about two months post-transplant originated from several hundred expanded clones of graft origin.

V trimming: 4 bases; J trimming: 1 base; junction bases outside the gene matches: 10. Germline V gene sequence: CDR1 SQVTM, CDR2 ANQGSEA. This CDR3 region has 18 residues. Preparation of the TCRbeta library was carried out with unique molecular identifiers. TCRdb called the PCR reads again in MiXCR, with one record for every CDR3 protein. Among some 830,000 distinct CDR3 sequences listed, about 15% were seen once. This TCR was sampled from a male patient younger than 18 who had a stem cell transplant for acute lymphoblastic leukemia, so the T cells may come from the graft donor. This specimen consisted of PBMCs, mostly from graft donor cells, obtained 360 days after TCRalphabeta/CD19-depleted stem cell transplant. V gene TRBV29-1 combines with J gene TRBJ2-3; 14 positions match TRBD2. The CDR3, as DNA: TGCAGCGTTGTTGGGACTAGCGGGAGTTTCGCGGGCACAGATACGCAGTATTTT. This codes for CSVVGTSGSFAGTDTQYF.